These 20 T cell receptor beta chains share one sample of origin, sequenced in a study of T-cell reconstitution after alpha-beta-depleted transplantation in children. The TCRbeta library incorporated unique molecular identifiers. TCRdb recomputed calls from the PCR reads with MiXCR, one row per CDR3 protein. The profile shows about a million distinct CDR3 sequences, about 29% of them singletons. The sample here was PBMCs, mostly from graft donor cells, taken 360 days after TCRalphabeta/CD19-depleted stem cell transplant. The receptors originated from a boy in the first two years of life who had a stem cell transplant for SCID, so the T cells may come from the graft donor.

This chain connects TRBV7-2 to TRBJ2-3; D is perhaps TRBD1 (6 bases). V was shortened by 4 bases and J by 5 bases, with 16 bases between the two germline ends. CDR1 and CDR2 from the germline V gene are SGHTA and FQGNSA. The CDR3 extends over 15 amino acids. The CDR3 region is CASSSFRQEIDTQYF. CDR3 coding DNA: TGTGCCAGCAGCTCGTTTCGACAGGAAATAGATACGCAGTATTTT. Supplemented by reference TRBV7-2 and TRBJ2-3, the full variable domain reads GAGVSQSPSNKVTEKGKDVELRCDPISGHTALYWYRQSLGQGLEFLIYFQGNSAPDKSGLPSDRFSAERTGGSVSTLTIQRTQQEDSAVYLCASSSFRQEIDTQYFGPGTRLTVL.

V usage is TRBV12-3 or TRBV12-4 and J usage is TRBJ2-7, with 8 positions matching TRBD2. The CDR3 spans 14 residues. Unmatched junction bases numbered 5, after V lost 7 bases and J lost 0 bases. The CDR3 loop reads CASTVAGPSYEQYF. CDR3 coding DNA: TGTGCCAGCACCGTAGCGGGGCCCTCCTACGAGCAGTACTTC.

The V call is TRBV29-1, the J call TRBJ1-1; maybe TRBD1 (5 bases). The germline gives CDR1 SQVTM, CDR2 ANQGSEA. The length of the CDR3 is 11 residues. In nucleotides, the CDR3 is TGCACCCCGGGGGGGAACACTGAAGCTTTCTTT. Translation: CTPGGNTEAFF.

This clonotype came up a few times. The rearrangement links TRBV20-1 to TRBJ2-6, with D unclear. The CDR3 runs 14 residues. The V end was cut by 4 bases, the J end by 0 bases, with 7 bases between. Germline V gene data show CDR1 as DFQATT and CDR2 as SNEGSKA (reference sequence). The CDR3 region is CSATQVSGANVLTF. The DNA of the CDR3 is TGCAGTGCTACCCAGGTCTCTGGGGCCAACGTCCTGACTTTC.

The CDR3 DNA reads TGTGCCAGCATTAACTTCCAGGGTGGGAATGAGCAGTTCTTC. Protein: CASINFQGGNEQFF. The gene calls are TRBV28 and TRBJ2-1; D might be TRBD1 (5 bases). The germline V gene has CDR1 MDHEN and CDR2 SYDVKM. This CDR3 comprises 14 residues. The V and J ends lost 7 bases and 7 bases respectively, with 17 bases between them.

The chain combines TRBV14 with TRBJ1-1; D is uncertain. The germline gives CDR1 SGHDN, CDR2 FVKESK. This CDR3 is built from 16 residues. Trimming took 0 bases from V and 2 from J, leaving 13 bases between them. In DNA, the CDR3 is TGTGCCAGCAGCCAAGAATTCGGTCGGGGTAACACTGAAGCTTTCTTT. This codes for CASSQEFGRGNTEAFF.

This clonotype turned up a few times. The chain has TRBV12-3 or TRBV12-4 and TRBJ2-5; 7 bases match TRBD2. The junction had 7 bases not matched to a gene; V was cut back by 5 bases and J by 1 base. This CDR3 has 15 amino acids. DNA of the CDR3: TGTGCCAGCAGTATATCGGGACTATCCCAAGAGACCCAGTACTTC. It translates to CASSISGLSQETQYF.

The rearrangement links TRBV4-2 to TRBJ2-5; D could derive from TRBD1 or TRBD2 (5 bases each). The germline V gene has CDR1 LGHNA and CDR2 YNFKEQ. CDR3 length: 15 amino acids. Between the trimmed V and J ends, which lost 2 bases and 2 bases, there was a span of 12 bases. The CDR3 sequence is CASSQFGDLQETQYF. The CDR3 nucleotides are TGTGCCAGCAGCCAATTTGGGGACCTTCAAGAGACCCAGTACTTC.

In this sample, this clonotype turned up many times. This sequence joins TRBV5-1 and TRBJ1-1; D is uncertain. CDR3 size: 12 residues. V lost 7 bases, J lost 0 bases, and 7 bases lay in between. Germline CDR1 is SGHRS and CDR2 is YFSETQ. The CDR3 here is CASRRVNTEAFF. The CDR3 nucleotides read TGCGCCAGCCGTAGGGTGAACACTGAAGCTTTCTTT.

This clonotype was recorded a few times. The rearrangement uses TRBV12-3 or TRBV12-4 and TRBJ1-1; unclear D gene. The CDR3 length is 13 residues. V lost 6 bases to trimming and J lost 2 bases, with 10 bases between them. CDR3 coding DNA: TGTGCCAGCAGGGTGACTGCTAACACTGAAGCTTTCTTT. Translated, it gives CASRVTANTEAFF.

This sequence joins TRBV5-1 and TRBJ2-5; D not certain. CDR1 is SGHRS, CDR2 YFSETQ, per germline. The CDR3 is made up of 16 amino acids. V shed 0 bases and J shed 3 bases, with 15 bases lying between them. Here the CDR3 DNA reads TGCGCCAGCAGCTTGGAATTATTACGGAAGAAAGAGACCCAGTACTTC. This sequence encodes CASSLELLRKKETQYF. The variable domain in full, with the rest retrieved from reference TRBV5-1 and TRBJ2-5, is KAGVTQTPRYLIKTRGQQVTLSCSPISGHRSVSWYQQTPGQGLQFLFEYFSETQRNKGNFPGRFSGRQFSNSRSEMNVSTLELGDSALYLCASSLELLRKKETQYFGPGTRLLVL.

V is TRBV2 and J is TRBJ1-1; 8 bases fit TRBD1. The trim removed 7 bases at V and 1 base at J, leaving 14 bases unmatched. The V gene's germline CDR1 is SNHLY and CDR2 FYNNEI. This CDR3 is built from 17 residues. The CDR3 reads CASNQEAGGYPNTEAFF. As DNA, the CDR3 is TGTGCCAGCAACCAAGAGGCAGGGGGCTACCCGAACACTGAAGCTTTCTTT.

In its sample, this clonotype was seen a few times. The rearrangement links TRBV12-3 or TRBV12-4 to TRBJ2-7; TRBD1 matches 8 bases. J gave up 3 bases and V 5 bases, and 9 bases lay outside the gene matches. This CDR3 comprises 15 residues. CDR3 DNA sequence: TGTGCCAGCAGTGTGACCGGGACAGGTAACTACGAGCAGTACTTC. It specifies CASSVTGTGNYEQYF.

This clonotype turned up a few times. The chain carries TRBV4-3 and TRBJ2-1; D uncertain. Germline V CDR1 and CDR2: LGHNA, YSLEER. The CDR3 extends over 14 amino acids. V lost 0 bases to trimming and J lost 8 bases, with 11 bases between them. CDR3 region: CASSQDLGIDEQFF. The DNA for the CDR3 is TGCGCCAGCAGCCAAGATCTCGGTATAGATGAGCAGTTCTTC.

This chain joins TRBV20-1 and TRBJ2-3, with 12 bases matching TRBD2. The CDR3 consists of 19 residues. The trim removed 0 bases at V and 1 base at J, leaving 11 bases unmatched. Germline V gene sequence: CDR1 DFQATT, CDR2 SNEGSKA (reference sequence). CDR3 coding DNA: TGCAGTGCTAGAGATTGGGGGGCGACTAGCGGGGGTCGCACAGATACGCAGTATTTT. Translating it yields CSARDWGATSGGRTDTQYF.

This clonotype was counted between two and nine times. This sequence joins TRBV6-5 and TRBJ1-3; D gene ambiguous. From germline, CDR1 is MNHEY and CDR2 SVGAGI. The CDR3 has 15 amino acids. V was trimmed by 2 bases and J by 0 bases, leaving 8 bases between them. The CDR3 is CASSYGSLSGNTIYF. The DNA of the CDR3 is TGTGCCAGCAGTTACGGCAGTCTCTCTGGAAACACCATATATTTT.

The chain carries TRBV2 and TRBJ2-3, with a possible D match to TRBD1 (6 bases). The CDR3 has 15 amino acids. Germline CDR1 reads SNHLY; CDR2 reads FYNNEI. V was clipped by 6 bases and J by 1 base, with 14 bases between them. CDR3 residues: CASRKQGRGTDTQYF. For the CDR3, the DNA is TGTGCCAGCAGGAAACAGGGCCGGGGCACAGATACGCAGTATTTT.

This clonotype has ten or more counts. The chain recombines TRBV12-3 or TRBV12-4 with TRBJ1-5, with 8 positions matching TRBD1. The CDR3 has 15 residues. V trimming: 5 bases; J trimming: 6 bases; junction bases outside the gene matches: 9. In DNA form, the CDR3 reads TGTGCCAGCAGTCCCTGGACAGGGAGGGGTCAGCCCCAGCATTTT. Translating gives CASSPWTGRGQPQHF.

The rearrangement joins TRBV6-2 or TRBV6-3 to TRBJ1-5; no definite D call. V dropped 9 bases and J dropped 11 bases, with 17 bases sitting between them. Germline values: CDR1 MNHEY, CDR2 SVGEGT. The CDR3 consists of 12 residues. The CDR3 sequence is CASGTDGPTQHF. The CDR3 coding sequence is TGTGCCAGTGGAACGGACGGCCCAACCCAGCATTTT.

As DNA, the CDR3 is TGTGCCAGCAGCCCGCTCGGGGGAGCGGGGAGCTACAATGAGCAGTTCTTC. Amino acid sequence: CASSPLGGAGSYNEQFF. The chain carries TRBV7-6 and TRBJ2-1, with TRBD2 identical over 7 bases. This CDR3 is 17 amino acids long. The germline V gene encodes CDR1 SGHVS and CDR2 FNYEAQ. The J segment lost 3 bases and the V segment lost 5 bases, leaving 13 bases of the junction unmatched. Variable domain in full (rest from reference TRBV7-6 and TRBJ2-1): GAGVSQSPRYKVTKRGQDVALRCDPISGHVSLYWYRQALGQGPEFLTYFNYEAQQDKSGLPNDRFSAERPEGSISTLTIQRTEQRDSAMYRCASSPLGGAGSYNEQFFGPGTRLTVL.